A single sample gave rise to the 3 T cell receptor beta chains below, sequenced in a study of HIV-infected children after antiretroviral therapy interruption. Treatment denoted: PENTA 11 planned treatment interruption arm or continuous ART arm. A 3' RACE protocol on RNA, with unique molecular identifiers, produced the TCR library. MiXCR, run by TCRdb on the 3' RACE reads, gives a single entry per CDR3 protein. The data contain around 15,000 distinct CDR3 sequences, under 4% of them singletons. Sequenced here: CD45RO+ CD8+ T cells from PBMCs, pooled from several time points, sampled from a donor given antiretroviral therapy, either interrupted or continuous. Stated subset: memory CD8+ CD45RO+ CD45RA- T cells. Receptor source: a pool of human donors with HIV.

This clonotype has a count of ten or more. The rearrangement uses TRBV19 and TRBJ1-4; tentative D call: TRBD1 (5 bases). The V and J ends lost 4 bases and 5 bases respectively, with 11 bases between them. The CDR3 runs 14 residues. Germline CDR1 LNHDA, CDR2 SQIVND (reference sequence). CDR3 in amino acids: CASSTRVENEKLFF. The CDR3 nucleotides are TGTGCCAGTAGTACCAGGGTGGAGAATGAAAAACTGTTTTTT.

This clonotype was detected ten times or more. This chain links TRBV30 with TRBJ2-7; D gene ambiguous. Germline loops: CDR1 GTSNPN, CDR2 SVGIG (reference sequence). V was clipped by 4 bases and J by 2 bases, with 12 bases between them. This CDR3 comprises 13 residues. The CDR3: CAWNMGMTYEQYF. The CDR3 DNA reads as TGTGCCTGGAACATGGGGATGACCTACGAGCAGTACTTC.

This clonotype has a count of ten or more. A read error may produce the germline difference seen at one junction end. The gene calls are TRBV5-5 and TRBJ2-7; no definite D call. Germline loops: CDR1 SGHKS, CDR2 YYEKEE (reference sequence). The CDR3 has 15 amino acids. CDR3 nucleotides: TGCGCCAGCAGCCGTGCGCTAACACAATCCTACGAGCAGTACTTC. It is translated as CASSRALTQSYEQYF.